The clone carrying this T cell receptor beta chain was seen a single time. No antigen is known for it. Libraries of TCR beta were made from 1.5 to 2 micrograms of genomic DNA that came from cryopreserved PBMCs. This sample was included in a study of cytotoxic CD8 clonotypes in ibrutinib-treated CLL. V was shortened by 0 bases and J by 11 bases, with 14 bases between the two germline ends. This CDR3 region has 13 residues. The V gene's germline CDR1 is SGHDT and CDR2 YYEEEE. Libraries were prepared by immunoSEQ multiplex PCR; TCRdb keeps only in-frame clonotypes and omits some of them. The sample contains around 25,000 clones, around 75% of which appear only once. Findings and caveats of the study: Higher circulating CD8+ T-cell counts strongly accompanied higher baseline clonality, above age-matched healthy donors.

The receptor was derived from a human donor with chronic lymphocytic leukemia. The chain has TRBV5-6 and TRBJ1-2; no firm D call. The source was PBMCs, collected after 24 months of ibrutinib treatment. CDR3 region: CASSLAAIPRYTF. CDR3 nucleotides: TGTGCCAGCAGCTTGGCTGCCATCCCGCGGTACACCTTC.